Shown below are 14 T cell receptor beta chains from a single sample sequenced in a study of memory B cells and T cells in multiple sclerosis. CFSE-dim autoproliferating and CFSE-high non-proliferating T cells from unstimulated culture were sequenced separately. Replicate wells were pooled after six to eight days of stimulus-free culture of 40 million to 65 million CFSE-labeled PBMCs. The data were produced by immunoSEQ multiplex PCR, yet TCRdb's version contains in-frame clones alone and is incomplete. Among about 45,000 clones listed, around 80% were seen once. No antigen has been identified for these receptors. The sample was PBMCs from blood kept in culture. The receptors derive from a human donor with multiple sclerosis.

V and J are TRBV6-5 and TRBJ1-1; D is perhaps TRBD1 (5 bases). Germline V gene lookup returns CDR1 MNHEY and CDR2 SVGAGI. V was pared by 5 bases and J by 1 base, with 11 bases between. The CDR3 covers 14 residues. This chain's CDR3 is CASSITQGNTEAFF. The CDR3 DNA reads TGTGCCAGCAGTATCACGCAGGGGAACACTGAAGCTTTCTTT.

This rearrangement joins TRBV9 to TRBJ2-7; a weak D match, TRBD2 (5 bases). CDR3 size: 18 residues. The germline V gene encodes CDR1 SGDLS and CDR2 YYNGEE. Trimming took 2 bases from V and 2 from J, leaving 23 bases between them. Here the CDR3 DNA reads TGTGCCAGCAGCGTGGGCCCATCTGTGGGGAGCCTCACCTACGAGCAGTACTTC. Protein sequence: CASSVGPSVGSLTYEQYF. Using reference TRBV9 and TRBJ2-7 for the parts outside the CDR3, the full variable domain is DSGVTQTPKHLITATGQRVTLRCSPRSGDLSVYWYQQSLDQGLQFLIQYYNGEERAKGNILERFSAQQFPDLHSELNLSSLELGDSALYFCASSVGPSVGSLTYEQYFGPGTRLTVT.

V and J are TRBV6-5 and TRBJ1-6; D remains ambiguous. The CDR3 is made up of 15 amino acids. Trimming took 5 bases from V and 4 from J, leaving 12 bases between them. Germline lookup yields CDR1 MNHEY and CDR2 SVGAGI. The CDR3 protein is CASSTYGSYNSPLHF. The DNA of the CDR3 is TGTGCCAGCAGTACCTACGGGTCTTATAATTCACCCCTCCACTTT.

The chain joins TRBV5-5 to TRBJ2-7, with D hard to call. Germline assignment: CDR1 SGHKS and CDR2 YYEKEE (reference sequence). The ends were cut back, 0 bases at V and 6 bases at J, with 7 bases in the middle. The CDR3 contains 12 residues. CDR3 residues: CASSLGPPEQYF. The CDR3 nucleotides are TGTGCCAGCAGCTTGGGTCCTCCCGAGCAGTACTTC.

Here the CDR3 DNA reads TGTGCCAGCAGTTACGGCACCCTCTACGAGCAGTACTTC. Protein sequence: CASSYGTLYEQYF. This chain links TRBV6-5 with TRBJ2-7, with D unresolved. Germline values: CDR1 MNHEY, CDR2 SVGAGI. This CDR3 comprises 13 residues. The V and J ends lost 2 bases and 3 bases respectively, with 8 bases between them.

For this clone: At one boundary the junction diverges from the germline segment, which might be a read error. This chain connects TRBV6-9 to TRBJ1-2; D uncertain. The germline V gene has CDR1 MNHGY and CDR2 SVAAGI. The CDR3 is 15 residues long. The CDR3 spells CASSDSGGILYGYTF. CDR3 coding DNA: TGTGCCAGCAGTGATTCTGGAGGCATCCTCTATGGCTACACCTTC.

Here the CDR3 reads CASSEAGATDGYTF. The CDR3 DNA sequence: TGTGCCAGCAGTGAAGCGGGGGCCACCGATGGCTACACCTTC. The gene calls are TRBV2 and TRBJ1-2; D is possibly TRBD1 (6 bases). V gave up 0 bases and J gave up 6 bases, with 11 bases separating them. The CDR3 sequence is 14 residues long. Germline CDR1 reads SNHLY; CDR2 reads FYNNEI.

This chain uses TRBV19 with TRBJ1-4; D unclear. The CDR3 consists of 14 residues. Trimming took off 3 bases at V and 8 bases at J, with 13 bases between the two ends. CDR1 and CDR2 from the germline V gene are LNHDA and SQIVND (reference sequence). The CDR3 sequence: CASSIRLWGEKLFF. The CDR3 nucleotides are TGTGCCAGTAGTATCAGACTGTGGGGAGAAAAACTGTTTTTT.

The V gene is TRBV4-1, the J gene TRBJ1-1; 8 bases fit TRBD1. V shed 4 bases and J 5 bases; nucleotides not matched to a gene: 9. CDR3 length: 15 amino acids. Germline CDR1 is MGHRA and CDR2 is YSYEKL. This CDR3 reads CASSPRPTGETEAFF. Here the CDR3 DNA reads TGCGCCAGCAGCCCCCGTCCGACAGGGGAGACTGAAGCTTTCTTT.

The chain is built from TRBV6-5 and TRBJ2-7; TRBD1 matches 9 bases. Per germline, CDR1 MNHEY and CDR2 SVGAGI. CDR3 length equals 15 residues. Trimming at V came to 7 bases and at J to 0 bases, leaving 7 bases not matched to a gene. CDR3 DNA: TGTGCCAGCAACCCCAGGGACAGGGCCTCCTACGAGCAGTACTTC. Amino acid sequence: CASNPRDRASYEQYF.

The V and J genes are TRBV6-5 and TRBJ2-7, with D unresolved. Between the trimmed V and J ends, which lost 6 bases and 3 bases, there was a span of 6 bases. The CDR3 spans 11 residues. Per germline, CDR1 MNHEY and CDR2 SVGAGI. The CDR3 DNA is TGTGCCAGCAGCCGTGACTACGAGCAGTACTTC. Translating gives CASSRDYEQYF.

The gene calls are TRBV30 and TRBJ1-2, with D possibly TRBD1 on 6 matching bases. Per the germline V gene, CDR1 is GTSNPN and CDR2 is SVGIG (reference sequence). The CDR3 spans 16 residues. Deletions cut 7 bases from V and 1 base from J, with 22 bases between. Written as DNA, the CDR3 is TGTGCCTCGTTAAAACAGGGAATAGGGATTAACTATGGCTACACCTTC. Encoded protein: CASLKQGIGINYGYTF.

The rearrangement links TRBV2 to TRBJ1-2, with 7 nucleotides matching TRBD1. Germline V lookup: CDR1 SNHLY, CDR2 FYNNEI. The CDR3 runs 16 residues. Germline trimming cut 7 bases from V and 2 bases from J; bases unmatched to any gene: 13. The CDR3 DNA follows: TGTGCCAGCACGCGGGACAGCCCTCCGGTGAACTATGGCTACACCTTC. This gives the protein CASTRDSPPVNYGYTF.

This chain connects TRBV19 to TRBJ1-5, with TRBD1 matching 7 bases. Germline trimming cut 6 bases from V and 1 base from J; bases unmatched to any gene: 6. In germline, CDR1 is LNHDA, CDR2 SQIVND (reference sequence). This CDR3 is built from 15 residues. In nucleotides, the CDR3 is TGTGCCAGTAGCCCGACAGGGCCGAGCAATCAGCCCCAGCATTTT. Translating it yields CASSPTGPSNQPQHF. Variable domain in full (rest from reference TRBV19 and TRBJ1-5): DGGITQSPKYLFRKEGQNVTLSCEQNLNHDAMYWYRQDPGQGLRLIYYSQIVNDFQKGDIAEGYSVSREKKESFPLTVTSAQKNPTAFYLCASSPTGPSNQPQHFGDGTRLSIL.